Listed below are T cell receptor beta chains from one sample, sequenced in a study of T cell repertoires in cytomegalovirus infection. TCRdb processed the reads anew with MiXCR; each CDR3 protein has one entry. The table lists 150,000 to 200,000 distinct CDR3 sequences, around 14% of them singletons, with around 27% in the top ten. Sample: PBMCs. The receptors come from a human donor in good health (CMV status not recorded). Some clones in this sample may be carry-over from other donors' samples. The CDR3 runs from the conserved cysteine through the conserved F or W. A D gene is named only where the DNA matches it firmly. A clone size is listed for some rows: how often the clone was seen (once, few, many), or a class if it is expanded.

CDR3 protein	CDR3 DNA	D gene	V gene	clone size	J gene
CASSQRDGPANTGELFF	TGTGCCAGCAGCCAACGAGACGGACCCGCGAACACCGGGGAGCTGTTTTTT	-	TRBV3-1	few	TRBJ2-2
CASSYVQGNTGELFF	TGTGCCAGCAGTTACGTACAGGGTAACACCGGGGAGCTGTTTTTT	-	TRBV6-2/TRBV6-3	many	TRBJ2-2
CASRAGLVGEQYF	TGTGCCAGCAGGGCGGGTCTTGTGGGAGAGCAGTACTTC	-	TRBV7-2	-	TRBJ2-7
CASSLAERGDTQYF	TGTGCCAGCAGCTTAGCAGAACGCGGAGATACGCAGTATTTT	-	TRBV7-2	many	TRBJ2-3
CASSLGALGRGARHEQFF	TGTGCCAGCAGCTTAGGGGCCCTAGGGCGTGGGGCCAGGCATGAGCAGTTCTTC	-	TRBV13	-	TRBJ2-1
CAISPGTGQDEQYF	TGTGCCATCAGCCCCGGGACAGGGCAGGACGAGCAGTACTTC	TRBD1	TRBV10-3	-	TRBJ2-7
CASRSPDRGNTYF	TGTGCCAGCAGGTCCCCGGACAGGGGAAATACCTACTTC	TRBD1	TRBV28	-	TRBJ1-2
CASSPPGLAGYEQYF	TGTGCCAGCAGCCCTCCGGGACTAGCGGGATACGAGCAGTACTTC	TRBD2	TRBV7-2	many	TRBJ2-7
CASSDPGRATEAFF	TGTGCCAGCAGTGACCCGGGGAGGGCCACTGAAGCTTTCTTT	-	TRBV6-2/TRBV6-3	few	TRBJ1-1
CASSPAGQRDYGYTF	TGTGCCAGCAGCCCCGCAGGGCAGAGGGACTATGGCTACACCTTC	-	TRBV5-4	many	TRBJ1-2
CASSSPSQRSSYNEQFF	TGCGCCAGCAGCTCCCCCTCCCAGCGGAGCTCCTACAATGAGCAGTTCTTC	-	TRBV5-1	-	TRBJ2-1
CATSRTVLNTEAFF	TGTGCCACCAGCAGGACAGTTCTGAACACTGAAGCTTTCTTT	-	TRBV15	-	TRBJ1-1
CSAPDRTNPSNQPQHF	TGCAGTGCTCCCGATAGGACAAACCCTAGCAATCAGCCCCAGCATTTT	-	TRBV20-1	-	TRBJ1-5
CASKGTSGKQFF	TGTGCCAGCAAGGGGACTAGCGGAAAGCAGTTCTTC	TRBD2	TRBV27	few	TRBJ2-1
CASSPAVAGVNEQFF	TGTGCCAGCAGCCCCGCGGTAGCGGGAGTGAATGAGCAGTTCTTC	TRBD2	TRBV7-8	many	TRBJ2-1
CASSPFGLREKLFF	TGTGCCAGCAGCCCTTTCGGCCTAAGGGAAAAACTGTTTTTT	-	TRBV14	few	TRBJ1-4
CSAMSDYEQYF	TGCAGCGCTATGTCCGACTACGAGCAGTACTTC	-	TRBV29-1	-	TRBJ2-7
CASMGFDEQFF	TGTGCCAGCATGGGATTTGATGAGCAGTTCTTC	-	TRBV28	few	TRBJ2-1
CASSLTSPGANVLTF	TGTGCCAGCAGTCTGACGAGCCCTGGGGCCAACGTCCTGACTTTC	-	TRBV28	-	TRBJ2-6
CAISPRGGGFNYGYTF	TGTGCCATCAGTCCCCGGGGAGGGGGATTCAACTATGGCTACACCTTC	-	TRBV10-3	-	TRBJ1-2
CASSLRGSGANVLTF	TGTGCCAGCAGTTTACGGGGCTCTGGGGCCAACGTCCTGACTTTC	-	TRBV12-3/TRBV12-4	many	TRBJ2-6
CASWFGELFF	TGTGCCAGCTGGTTCGGGGAGCTGTTTTTT	-	TRBV25-1	-	TRBJ2-2
CASSLGGRGYNTGELFF	TGTGCCAGCAGCTTAGGCGGCAGGGGGTACAACACCGGGGAGCTGTTTTTT	TRBD1	TRBV7-6	-	TRBJ2-2
CASSSPGGGRNQPQHF	TGTGCCAGCAGCTCCCCCGGTGGAGGGCGCAATCAGCCCCAGCATTTT	-	TRBV7-2	many	TRBJ1-5
CSVQTNRGNGYTF	TGCAGCGTCCAAACTAACAGGGGTAATGGCTACACCTTC	TRBD1	TRBV29-1	-	TRBJ1-2
CSVEQDRISTDTQYF	TGCAGCGTTGAACAGGACAGGATAAGCACAGATACGCAGTATTTT	TRBD1	TRBV29-1	once	TRBJ2-3
CASSLEGLYQFF	TGTGCCAGCAGCTTAGAGGGGCTTTATCAGTTCTTC	-	TRBV7-9	few	TRBJ2-1
CASSLSAATTSTDTQYF	TGTGCCAGCAGCTTAAGTGCGGCCACCACTAGCACAGATACGCAGTATTTT	-	TRBV7-2	many	TRBJ2-3
CASSYPPGPPAGF	TGTGCCAGCAGTTACCCACCGGGACCCCCTGCCGGCTTT	-	TRBV6-2/TRBV6-3	few	TRBJ1-3
CSVDLGGEQYF	TGCAGCGTTGACTTGGGAGGCGAGCAGTACTTC	-	TRBV29-1	-	TRBJ2-7
CASSYGESYEQYF	TGTGCCAGCAGTTACGGGGAAAGTTACGAGCAGTACTTC	-	TRBV6-2/TRBV6-3	-	TRBJ2-7
CASSYGYNSPLHF	TGTGCCAGCAGTTACGGATATAATTCACCCCTCCACTTT	-	TRBV6-5	many	TRBJ1-6
CASSLVGGEYEQYF	TGTGCCAGCAGCTTAGTAGGAGGGGAGTACGAGCAGTACTTC	-	TRBV7-2	many	TRBJ2-7
CASSLWPGLNTGELFF	TGTGCCAGCAGCTTATGGCCCGGCCTGAACACCGGGGAGCTGTTTTTT	-	TRBV11-3	many	TRBJ2-2
CASSQERTVSGNEQFF	TGTGCCAGCAGCCAAGAAAGGACGGTCTCGGGCAATGAGCAGTTCTTC	-	TRBV4-2	-	TRBJ2-1
CASSFDAGNSPLHF	TGTGCCAGCAGCTTCGATGCAGGAAATTCACCCCTCCACTTT	-	TRBV5-6	few	TRBJ1-6